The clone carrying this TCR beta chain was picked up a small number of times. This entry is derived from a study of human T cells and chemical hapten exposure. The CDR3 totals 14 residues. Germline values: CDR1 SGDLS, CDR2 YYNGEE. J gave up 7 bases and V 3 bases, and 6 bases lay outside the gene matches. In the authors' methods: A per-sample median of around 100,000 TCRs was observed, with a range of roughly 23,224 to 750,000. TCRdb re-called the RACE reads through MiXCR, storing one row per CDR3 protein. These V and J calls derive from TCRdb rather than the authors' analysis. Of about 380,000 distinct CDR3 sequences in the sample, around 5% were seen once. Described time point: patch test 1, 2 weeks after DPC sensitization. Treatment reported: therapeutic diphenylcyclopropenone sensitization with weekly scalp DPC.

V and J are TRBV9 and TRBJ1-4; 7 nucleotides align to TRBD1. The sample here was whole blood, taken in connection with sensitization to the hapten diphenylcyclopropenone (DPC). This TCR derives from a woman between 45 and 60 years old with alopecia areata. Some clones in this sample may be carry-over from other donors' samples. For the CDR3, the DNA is TGTGCCAGCAGCGGAGGGGGCGGCGGTGAAAAACTGTTTTTT. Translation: CASSGGGGGEKLFF.